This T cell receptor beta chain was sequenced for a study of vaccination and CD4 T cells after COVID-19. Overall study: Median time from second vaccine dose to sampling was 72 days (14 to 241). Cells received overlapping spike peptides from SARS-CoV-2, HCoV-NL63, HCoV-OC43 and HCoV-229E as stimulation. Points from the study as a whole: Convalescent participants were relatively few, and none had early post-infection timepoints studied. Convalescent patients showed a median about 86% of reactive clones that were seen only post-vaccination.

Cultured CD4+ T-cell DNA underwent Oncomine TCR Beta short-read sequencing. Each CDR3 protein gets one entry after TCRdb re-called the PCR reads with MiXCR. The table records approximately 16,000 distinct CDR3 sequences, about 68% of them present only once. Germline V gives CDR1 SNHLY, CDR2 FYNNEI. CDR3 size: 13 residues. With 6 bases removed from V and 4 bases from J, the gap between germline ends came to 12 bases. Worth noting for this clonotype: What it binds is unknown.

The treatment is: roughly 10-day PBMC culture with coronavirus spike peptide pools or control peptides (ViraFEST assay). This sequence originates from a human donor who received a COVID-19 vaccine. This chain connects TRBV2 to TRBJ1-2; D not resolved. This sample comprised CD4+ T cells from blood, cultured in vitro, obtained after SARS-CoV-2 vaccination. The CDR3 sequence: CASREYGSYGYTF. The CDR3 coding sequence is TGTGCCAGCAGGGAATACGGGTCCTATGGCTACACCTTC.